Below are 29 T cell receptor beta chains sequenced from a single sample in a study of T cell responses to AZD1222 COVID-19 vaccine (dated by TCRdb to the early 2020s). Library creation used the immunoSEQ multiplex PCR assay. What TCRdb holds here is the immuneACCESS table cut down to in-frame rearrangements. Part of the clones is not present; checked against another copy, under half of the missing clones reflect an unresolved V gene, and the others are unexplained. The sample profile shows 40,000 to 50,000 clones; approximately 88% of them were found once. Just under 25% of the sample rests with the top ten. What the time point label conveys for this sample: about 28 days (+/-7) after the second vaccine dose. The specimen was peripheral blood, collected 28 days after the second AZD1222 dose. The receptor source for this set is an adult who received the AZD1222 COVID-19 vaccine.

V and J are TRBV28 and TRBJ1-6; no firm D call. Per germline, CDR1 MDHEN and CDR2 SYDVKM. V shed 10 bases and J shed 8 bases, with 12 bases lying between them. This CDR3 is built from 12 residues. The CDR3 nucleotides are TGTGCCACCCTTTCCATGGATTCACCCCTCCACTTT. This translates into CATLSMDSPLHF.

The V and J genes are TRBV7-9 and TRBJ2-7, with D maybe TRBD1 (6 bases). This CDR3 has 16 amino acids. V lost 3 bases, J lost 1 base, and 16 bases lay in between. CDR1 and CDR2 from the germline V gene are SEHNR and FQNEAQ (reference sequence). The CDR3 coding sequence is TGTGCCAGCAGCTTGGTTGGGGACACGCGATCCTACGAGCAGTACTTC. Amino acid sequence: CASSLVGDTRSYEQYF.

The V and J genes are TRBV6-5 and TRBJ1-5, with 9 bases fitting TRBD1. V lost 6 bases to trimming and J lost 7 bases; unmatched junction nucleotides: 4. The CDR3 consists of 13 residues. CDR1 and CDR2 (germline): MNHEY, SVGAGI. CDR3 bases: TGTGCCAGCAGGGGGACAGGGAAACAGCCCCAGCATTTT. Its translation is CASRGTGKQPQHF.

This clone appeared a single time. V and J are TRBV3-1 (or the pseudogene TRBV3-2) and TRBJ2-7; D not certain. This CDR3 has 12 residues. The germline V gene has CDR1 LGHDT and CDR2 YNNKEL (reference sequence). V was cut by 4 bases and J by 3 bases, with 7 bases left in between. The CDR3 spells CASSLNGYEQYF. The CDR3 nucleotides are TGTGCCAGCAGCCTAAATGGCTACGAGCAGTACTTC.

This chain links TRBV12-3 or TRBV12-4 with TRBJ1-1; D gene unclear. The CDR3 loop spans 11 amino acids. Trimming took off 5 bases at V and 7 bases at J, with 8 bases between the two ends. Written as DNA, the CDR3 is TGTGCCAGCAGTCCGGGATTTGAAGCTTTCTTT. This gives the protein CASSPGFEAFF.

The gene calls are TRBV25-1 and TRBJ2-5; the D gene is possibly TRBD1 (6 bases). The CDR3 loop spans 16 amino acids. The V gene lost 4 bases and the J gene lost 7 bases, with 22 bases spanning the gap. The germline CDR1 and CDR2 sequences are MGHDK and SYGVNS. The CDR3 DNA is TGTGCCAGCAGTGCTCAGGAGGTACAGGGCGTCGGGACCCAGTACTTC. Translation: CASSAQEVQGVGTQYF.

The gene calls are TRBV12-3 or TRBV12-4 and TRBJ1-3, with D uncertain. V shed 5 bases and J shed 4 bases, with 9 bases lying between them. There are 13 residues in the CDR3. Here the CDR3 reads CASSNTDGNTIYF. In DNA, the CDR3 is TGTGCCAGCAGTAATACCGACGGAAACACCATATATTTT.

The CDR3 is CSAQGPTSTGELFF. DNA for the CDR3: TGCAGCGCACAAGGGCCGACGAGCACCGGGGAGCTGTTTTTT. The chain recombines TRBV29-1 with TRBJ2-2; D not certain. There are 14 residues in the CDR3. Germline CDR1 is SQVTM and CDR2 is ANQGSEA. The ends were cut back, 7 bases at V and 4 bases at J, with 16 bases in the middle.

The count of this clone is one. The genes are TRBV28 and TRBJ2-7; tentatively, D is TRBD1 (5 bases). Trimming pared 2 bases from V and 7 bases from J, leaving 15 bases between. The germline gives CDR1 MDHEN, CDR2 SYDVKM. This CDR3 is 14 amino acids long. The CDR3 region has the DNA TGTGCCAGCAGTTTAATCCCAGGGTTGGGGGAGCAGTACTTC. This gives the protein CASSLIPGLGEQYF.

The chain links TRBV29-1 to TRBJ2-7; a weak D match, TRBD1 (5 bases). The CDR3 consists of 12 residues. V lost 2 bases, J lost 6 bases, and 11 bases lay in between. CDR1 and CDR2 from the germline V gene are SQVTM and ANQGSEA. CDR3 nucleotide sequence: TGCAGCGTTGAACAGGGTCGCTCCGAGCAGTACTTC. Translation: CSVEQGRSEQYF.

V is TRBV3-1 (or the pseudogene TRBV3-2) and J is TRBJ2-1; perhaps TRBD2 as D (5 bases). This CDR3 contains 15 residues. Trimming took 1 base from V and 7 from J, leaving 14 bases between them. CDR1 and CDR2 from the germline V gene are LGHDT and YNNKEL (reference sequence). The DNA for the CDR3 is TGTGCCAGCAGCCAAGCACCCGGGGAGTGGAATGAGCAGTTCTTC. This codes for CASSQAPGEWNEQFF.

The gene calls are TRBV30 and TRBJ2-7, with TRBD2 matching 7 bases. Looked up from germline, CDR1 is GTSNPN and CDR2 is SVGIG (reference sequence). V trimming: 0 bases; J trimming: 0 bases; junction bases outside the gene matches: 2. CDR3 length equals 14 residues. DNA for the CDR3: TGTGCCTGGAGTGTAGGCGGGAGCTCCTACGAGCAGTACTTC. Encoded protein: CAWSVGGSSYEQYF.

This chain joins TRBV9 and TRBJ2-1, with D possibly TRBD1 on 5 matching bases. The germline V gene has CDR1 SGDLS and CDR2 YYNGEE. Trimming took off 2 bases at V and 5 bases at J, with 11 bases between the two ends. CDR3 size: 14 residues. In DNA form, the CDR3 reads TGTGCCAGCAGCGTGGGGCAGGGTCACAATGAGCAGTTCTTC. This codes for CASSVGQGHNEQFF.

The V gene is TRBV10-2, the J gene TRBJ2-2; 11 positions match TRBD2. Trimming removed 0 bases from V and 5 bases from J; junction bases left unmatched: 2. Germline V gene sequence: CDR1 WSHSY, CDR2 SAAADI. CDR3 size: 16 residues. This CDR3 is CASSESASGGTGELFF. The CDR3 DNA is TGCGCCAGCAGTGAGTCGGCTAGCGGGGGGACCGGGGAGCTGTTTTTT.

The chain carries TRBV7-9 and TRBJ2-1; 8 positions match TRBD1. V lost 1 base, J lost 6 bases, and 11 bases stayed unmatched. The CDR3 has 17 amino acids. Germline CDR1 SEHNR, CDR2 FQNEAQ (reference sequence). CDR3 sequence reads: CASSLVDDRGRLNEQFF. CDR3 coding DNA: TGTGCCAGCAGCTTAGTGGACGACAGGGGACGGCTCAATGAGCAGTTCTTC.

The chain employs TRBV4-1 and TRBJ1-2; 7 positions match TRBD1. V lost 3 bases to trimming and J lost 4 bases; unmatched junction nucleotides: 8. CDR1 is MGHRA and CDR2 is YSYEKL in the germline V gene. This CDR3 is 15 amino acids long. The CDR3 DNA reads TGCGCCAGCAGCCAGACAGACAGGGACGGCTATGGCTACACCTTC. It codes for CASSQTDRDGYGYTF.

The rearrangement uses TRBV2 and TRBJ1-1; no firm D call. Germline assignment: CDR1 SNHLY and CDR2 FYNNEI. This CDR3 contains 13 residues. Trimming shortened V by 6 bases and J by 0 bases, and 8 bases separated the two germline ends. This CDR3 is CASRMIVNTEAFF. In DNA, the CDR3 is TGTGCCAGCAGGATGATTGTGAACACTGAAGCTTTCTTT.

This rearrangement joins TRBV7-8 to TRBJ1-6, with D tentatively TRBD1 (6 bases). The CDR3 has 18 amino acids. Germline V gene sequence: CDR1 SGHVS, CDR2 FQNEAQ. Trimming stripped 4 bases from V and 0 bases from J, with 16 bases between. CDR3: CASSSLGGISSYNSPLHF. The DNA for the CDR3 is TGTGCCAGCAGCTCACTAGGGGGGATAAGCTCCTATAATTCACCCCTCCACTTT.

The chain carries TRBV2 and TRBJ2-7; D call uncertain. V was pared by 2 bases and J by 9 bases, with 11 bases between. CDR3 length: 12 amino acids. Germline values: CDR1 SNHLY, CDR2 FYNNEI. The CDR3 DNA reads as TGTGCCAGCAGTGAAAGCACCGCAGGGCAGTACTTC. This translates into CASSESTAGQYF.

The gene calls are TRBV18 and TRBJ1-6, with 8 bases fitting TRBD1. The CDR3 is made up of 14 amino acids. The germline gives CDR1 KGHSH, CDR2 LQKENI. Trimming at V came to 5 bases and at J to 7 bases, leaving 4 bases not matched to a gene. The CDR3 DNA reads TGTGCCAGCTCAAAGGACAGGGCGAATTCACCCCTCCACTTT. This codes for CASSKDRANSPLHF.

This chain uses TRBV9 with TRBJ2-7; 10 nucleotides match TRBD1. The CDR3 spans 16 residues. The V gene's germline CDR1 is SGDLS and CDR2 YYNGEE. Germline trimming cut 3 bases from V and 3 bases from J; bases unmatched to any gene: 9. CDR3 sequence reads: CASSDGAGQGFYEQYF. The CDR3 coding sequence is TGTGCCAGCAGCGACGGTGCGGGACAGGGGTTCTACGAGCAGTACTTC.

The chain employs TRBV19 and TRBJ1-6; unclear D gene. V shed 7 bases and J shed 10 bases, with 11 bases lying between them. Germline V gene sequence: CDR1 LNHDA, CDR2 SQIVND (reference sequence). This CDR3 has 12 amino acids. The CDR3 loop is CASKRDGSPLHF. Written as DNA, the CDR3 is TGTGCCAGTAAGCGGGATGGCTCACCCCTCCACTTT.

The chain employs TRBV12-3 or TRBV12-4 and TRBJ2-3, with no clear D. The CDR3 runs 13 residues. Deletions cut 2 bases from V and 1 base from J, with 4 bases between. The CDR3 loop is CASSLQGTDTQYF. DNA of the CDR3: TGTGCCAGCAGTTTACAGGGCACAGATACGCAGTATTTT.

This chain links TRBV18 with TRBJ1-1; TRBD1 might be the D (5 bases). This CDR3 is built from 13 residues. V was clipped by 0 bases and J by 8 bases, with 10 bases between them. CDR1 is KGHSH and CDR2 is LQKENI in the germline V gene. CDR3 loop: CASSPPQEGEAFF. For the CDR3, the DNA is TGTGCCAGCTCACCACCCCAGGAGGGGGAAGCTTTCTTT.

The chain is built from TRBV7-9 and TRBJ1-2; possible D gene TRBD1, 6 bases. CDR3 length equals 14 residues. Germline V lookup: CDR1 SEHNR, CDR2 FQNEAQ (reference sequence). V lost 2 bases to trimming and J lost 11 bases, with 18 bases between them. CDR3 residues: CASSLLGGWMVYTF. Written as DNA, the CDR3 is TGTGCCAGCAGCTTACTAGGGGGATGGATGGTTTACACCTTC.

A single count supports this clone. This sequence joins TRBV4-1 and TRBJ2-2; D perhaps matches TRBD2 (6 bases). The CDR3 runs 14 residues. V was shortened by 5 bases and J by 2 bases, with 9 bases between the two germline ends. Per germline, CDR1 MGHRA and CDR2 YSYEKL. Here the CDR3 reads CASSAGLNTGELFF. DNA of the CDR3: TGCGCCAGCAGCGCGGGGCTAAACACCGGGGAGCTGTTTTTT.

The chain joins TRBV5-1 to TRBJ2-3; the match to TRBD2 covers 10 bases. The J segment lost 3 bases and the V segment lost 5 bases, leaving 3 bases of the junction unmatched. Germline-derived CDR1 and CDR2 are SGHRS and YFSETQ. The CDR3 spans 14 residues. CDR3 sequence: CASSSGRNTDTQYF. DNA of the CDR3: TGCGCCAGCAGTAGCGGGAGGAATACAGATACGCAGTATTTT.

The gene calls are TRBV2 and TRBJ2-7; TRBD1 matches 12 bases. This CDR3 comprises 14 residues. V was pared by 6 bases and J by 5 bases, with 5 bases of the junction left unmatched. CDR1 and CDR2 (germline): SNHLY, FYNNEI. In DNA form, the CDR3 reads TGTGCCAGCAGGACGGGACAGGGGGCCCACGAGCAGTACTTC. Amino acids: CASRTGQGAHEQYF.

DNA for the CDR3: TGCGCCAGCAGCTTGGACATCGGAAACACCATATATTTT. Translation gives CASSLDIGNTIYF. This chain links TRBV5-1 with TRBJ1-3, with D unclear. The V end lost 0 bases, the J end lost 4 bases, and 5 bases lay between the germline ends. The CDR3 runs 13 residues. CDR1 is SGHRS, CDR2 YFSETQ, per germline.